Below are 18 T cell receptor beta chains sequenced from a single sample in a study of T cells in Graves' hyperthyroidism and ophthalmopathy. RNA transcripts provided the source from which TCR beta CDR3 regions were amplified. HTBI primers were used for first-round RT-PCR of the TCR CDR3. TCRdb re-analysed the multiplex PCR reads in MiXCR, keeping a single row per CDR3 protein. The sample has hundreds of thousands of distinct CDR3 sequences, 24% seen once; the top ten hold around 11%. The sequenced sample consisted of blood. The source of these receptors is a woman younger than 45 with Graves' ophthalmopathy.

Remarks on this clonotype: A much bigger clone sits one base away, suggesting this may be a read error. The CDR3 loop reads CRATSGVQDTQYF. The CDR3 nucleotides are TGCAGGGCAACTAGCGGGGTACAAGATACCCAGTACTTC. The V call is TRBV20-1, the J call TRBJ2-5, with TRBD2 identical over 10 bases. This CDR3 has 13 amino acids. Germline assignment: CDR1 DFQATT and CDR2 SNEGSKA (reference sequence).

This clonotype was counted between two and nine times. The rearrangement uses TRBV3-1 and TRBJ2-5; D is unresolved. This CDR3 is 13 amino acids long. CDR1 is LGHDT and CDR2 is YNNKEL in the germline V gene (reference sequence). The ends were cut back, 1 base at V and 5 bases at J, with 8 bases in the middle. In DNA, the CDR3 is TGTGCCAGCAGCCAAGGGTCAGCGGAGACCCAGTACTTC. Translating gives CASSQGSAETQYF.

The genes are TRBV28 and TRBJ1-2, with 8 bases lining up with TRBD1. This CDR3 is 15 amino acids long. Germline assignment: CDR1 MDHEN and CDR2 SYDVKM. J lost 2 bases, V lost 5 bases, and 7 bases had no gene match. The CDR3 loop is CASSPQDRVNYGYTF. CDR3 bases: TGTGCCAGCAGTCCTCAGGACAGGGTCAACTATGGCTACACCTTC.

This clonotype was counted only a few times. The gene calls are TRBV28 and TRBJ1-5; D unresolved. The CDR3 sequence is 14 residues long. The germline V gene has CDR1 MDHEN and CDR2 SYDVKM. Trimming stripped 3 bases from V and 1 base from J, with 7 bases between. DNA for the CDR3: TGTGCCAGCAGTTTTGGTATGAGCAATCAGCCCCAGCATTTT. Its translation is CASSFGMSNQPQHF.

This clonotype occurred many times. The rearrangement uses TRBV5-1 and TRBJ1-1; D gene ambiguous. The CDR3 is made up of 15 amino acids. The V end lost 0 bases, the J end lost 3 bases, and 12 bases lay between the germline ends. Per germline, CDR1 SGHRS and CDR2 YFSETQ. The CDR3 loop is CASSLVPRSYTEAFF. The CDR3 bases are TGCGCCAGCAGCTTGGTCCCGAGGAGCTACACTGAAGCTTTCTTT. Based on the CDR3 plus reference TRBV5-1 and TRBJ1-1, the full variable domain is KAGVTQTPRYLIKTRGQQVTLSCSPISGHRSVSWYQQTPGQGLQFLFEYFSETQRNKGNFPGRFSGRQFSNSRSEMNVSTLELGDSALYLCASSLVPRSYTEAFFGQGTRLTVV.

Ten or more counts support this clonotype. The CDR3 loop is CSASGTGRNEQYF. The CDR3 DNA follows: TGCAGTGCTAGCGGGACAGGGCGGAACGAGCAGTACTTC. The chain carries TRBV20-1 and TRBJ2-7; 9 bases line up with TRBD1. CDR3 length equals 13 residues. V shed 3 bases and J 5 bases; nucleotides not matched to a gene: 5. CDR1 and CDR2 (germline): DFQATT, SNEGSKA (reference sequence).

This clonotype was observed many times. The DNA for the CDR3 is TGTGCCAGCAGTCACAGGGCGACTAACTATGGCTACACCTTC. Protein product: CASSHRATNYGYTF. The chain uses TRBV27 and TRBJ1-2, with D possibly matching TRBD1 (6 bases). The germline V gene has CDR1 MNHEY and CDR2 SMNVEV (reference sequence). V was cut by 5 bases and J by 0 bases, with 10 bases left in between. This CDR3 region has 14 residues.

V is TRBV2 and J is TRBJ2-7; 7 positions agree with TRBD2. The CDR3 contains 14 residues. Germline lookup yields CDR1 SNHLY and CDR2 FYNNEI. V was pared by 6 bases and J by 7 bases, with 12 bases of the junction left unmatched. In DNA, the CDR3 is TGTGCCAGCAGAGTGGGAGGGCCAGTTAATGAGCAGTACTTC. Its translation is CASRVGGPVNEQYF. Full variable domain (remainder filled in from reference TRBV2 and TRBJ2-7): EPEVTQTPSHQVTQMGQEVILRCVPISNHLYFYWYRQILGQKVEFLVSFYNNEISEKSEIFDDQFSVERPDGSNFTLKIRSTKLEDSAMYFCASRVGGPVNEQYFGPGTRLTVT.

The chain uses TRBV7-2 and TRBJ2-5; no clear D. CDR3 size: 15 residues. Germline CDR1 reads SGHTA; CDR2 reads FQGNSA. Trimming removed 0 bases from V and 7 bases from J, with 15 bases in between. As DNA, the CDR3 is TGTGCCAGCAGCTTAGCACAGTCGGTTTTTGGGACCCAGTACTTC. Its translation is CASSLAQSVFGTQYF.

J is TRBJ2-2 and V is TRBV20-1; D call uncertain. Trimming shortened V by 6 bases and J by 7 bases, and 24 bases separated the two germline ends. Germline V CDR1 and CDR2: DFQATT, SNEGSKA (reference sequence). The CDR3 is 16 residues long. The CDR3 spells CSATFRAATFGGELFF. The DNA for the CDR3 is TGCAGTGCCACCTTCCGGGCCGCAACCTTCGGCGGGGAGCTGTTTTTT.

V is TRBV6-2 or TRBV6-3 and J is TRBJ1-2; D not resolved. Trimming pared 6 bases from V and 7 bases from J, leaving 12 bases between. The germline V gene has CDR1 MNHEY and CDR2 SVGEGT. CDR3 length: 12 amino acids. CDR3 region: CASSPPHAGYTF. DNA of the CDR3: TGTGCCAGCAGCCCTCCACATGCTGGCTACACCTTC.

This clonotype was recorded at least ten times. V is TRBV19 and J is TRBJ2-3; D remains ambiguous. The CDR3 has 14 amino acids. CDR1 and CDR2 (germline): LNHDA, SQIVND (reference sequence). Between the trimmed V and J ends, which lost 5 bases and 0 bases, there was a span of 9 bases. CDR3 amino acids: CASSGASSTDTQYF. The CDR3 DNA reads TGTGCCAGTAGTGGCGCCTCTAGCACAGATACGCAGTATTTT.

The chain combines TRBV6-2 or TRBV6-3 with TRBJ2-7; weak D call: TRBD1 (6 bases). The CDR3 sequence is 12 residues long. Germline V lookup: CDR1 MNHEY, CDR2 SVGEGT. The germline V and J ends were trimmed by 11 bases and 1 base, with 12 bases remaining between them. The CDR3 loop reads CAAAQGSYEQYF. The DNA of the CDR3 is TGTGCCGCCGCGCAGGGGTCCTACGAGCAGTACTTC.

The chain combines TRBV7-3 with TRBJ1-1, with D perhaps TRBD1 (6 bases). Trimming left V 0 bases short and J 5 bases short, with 13 bases between. CDR1 SGHTA and CDR2 FQGTGA come from the germline V gene. This CDR3 has 15 residues. The CDR3 DNA follows: TGTGCCAGCAGCTTAACCGGCAGGGGTAGTACTGAAGCTTTCTTT. Residues: CASSLTGRGSTEAFF. Full variable domain (outside the CDR3, taken from reference TRBV7-3 and TRBJ1-1): GAGVSQTPSNKVTEKGKYVELRCDPISGHTALYWYRQSLGQGPEFLIYFQGTGAADDSGLPNDRFFAVRPEGSVSTLKIQRTERGDSAVYLCASSLTGRGSTEAFFGQGTRLTVV.

This rearrangement joins TRBV29-1 to TRBJ1-3; D ambiguous. Germline CDR1 reads SQVTM; CDR2 reads ANQGSEA. Trimming cost V 5 bases and J 0 bases, with 8 bases left between them. This CDR3 has 13 amino acids. As DNA, the CDR3 is TGCAGCGTTTCTTGGAGCTCTGGAAACACCATATATTTT. It translates to CSVSWSSGNTIYF.

This clonotype was detected ten times or more. The V and J genes are TRBV6-2 or TRBV6-3 and TRBJ2-7; perhaps TRBD1 as D (6 bases). The CDR3 is 16 residues long. From germline, CDR1 is MNHEY and CDR2 SVGEGT. The V end lost 8 bases, the J end lost 1 base, and 21 bases lay between the germline ends. The CDR3 protein is CASGLNRAGVSYEQYF. CDR3 coding DNA: TGTGCCAGCGGACTGAACAGGGCTGGGGTATCCTACGAGCAGTACTTC.

This clonotype has at least ten counts. The rearrangement joins TRBV12-3 or TRBV12-4 to TRBJ2-5; 12 positions match TRBD1. The CDR3 has 14 residues. With 6 bases clipped from V and 5 bases from J, the junction kept 4 bases outside the gene matches. CDR3 residues: CASSGTGGWETQYF. The CDR3 coding sequence is TGTGCCAGCAGCGGGACAGGGGGCTGGGAGACCCAGTACTTC.

The sample holds a few counts of this clonotype. The chain has TRBV4-1 and TRBJ1-1, with TRBD1 identical over 9 bases. The ends lost 2 bases at V and 0 bases at J; junction bases unmatched: 7. CDR1 and CDR2 (germline): MGHRA, YSYEKL. The length of the CDR3 is 17 residues. The CDR3 DNA is TGCGCCAGCAGCCAACGGACAGGGGCTGGGATGAACACTGAAGCTTTCTTT. Protein: CASSQRTGAGMNTEAFF.